This T cell receptor beta chain was found in a study of blood T cells in healthy people across ages. Germline assignment: CDR1 MGHDK and CDR2 SYGVNS. The CDR3 is 15 residues long. Using a J-beta primer mix together with a sample-barcoded 5' primer, a second PCR was run for roughly 6 to 12 cycles. A single record per CDR3 protein comes from TCRdb applying MiXCR to the 5' RACE reads. In the table there are over 700,000 distinct CDR3 sequences, about 55% of which are singletons. Worth noting for this clonotype: Its antigen remains unidentified. At one end the junction does not follow the germline gene, possibly because of a read error.

Study outcomes and limitations: Estimates drawn from one million T cells were deemed to understate diversity.

The sequenced material came from blood. The chain employs TRBV25-1 and TRBJ2-1; 8 bases fit TRBD1. This TCR was recovered from a man older than 75 in good health. The CDR3 bases are TGTGCCGGCAGTGAAGACAGGGGTTCCTACAATGAGCAGTTCTTC. It encodes CAGSEDRGSYNEQFF.